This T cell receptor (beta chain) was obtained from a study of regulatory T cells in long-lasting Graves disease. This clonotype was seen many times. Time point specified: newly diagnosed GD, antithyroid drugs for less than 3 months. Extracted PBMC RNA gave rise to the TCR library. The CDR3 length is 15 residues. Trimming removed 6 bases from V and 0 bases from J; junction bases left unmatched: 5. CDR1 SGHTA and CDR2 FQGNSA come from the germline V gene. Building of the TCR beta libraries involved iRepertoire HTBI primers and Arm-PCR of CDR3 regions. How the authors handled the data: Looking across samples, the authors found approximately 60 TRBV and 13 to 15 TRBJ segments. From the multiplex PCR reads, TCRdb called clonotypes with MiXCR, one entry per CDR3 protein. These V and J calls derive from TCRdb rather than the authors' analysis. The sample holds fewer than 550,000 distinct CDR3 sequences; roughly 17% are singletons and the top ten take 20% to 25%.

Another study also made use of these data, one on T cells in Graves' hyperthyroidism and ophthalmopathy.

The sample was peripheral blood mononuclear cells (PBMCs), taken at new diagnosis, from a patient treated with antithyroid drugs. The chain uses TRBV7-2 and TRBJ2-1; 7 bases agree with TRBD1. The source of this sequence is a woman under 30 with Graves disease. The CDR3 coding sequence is TGTGCCAGCAGAAAAGGACAGGACTCCTACAATGAGCAGTTCTTC. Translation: CASRKGQDSYNEQFF. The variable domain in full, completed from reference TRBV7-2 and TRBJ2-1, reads GAGVSQSPSNKVTEKGKDVELRCDPISGHTALYWYRQSLGQGLEFLIYFQGNSAPDKSGLPSDRFSAERTGGSVSTLTIQRTQQEDSAVYLCASRKGQDSYNEQFFGPGTRLTVL.